This T cell receptor (beta chain) derives from a study of long-term antiretroviral therapy in people with HIV. Overall study findings and caveats: Relative to control repertoires, HIV repertoires exhibited narrower CDR3 length ranges.

Trimming cost V 0 bases and J 6 bases, with 11 bases left between them. The CDR3 is 14 residues long. The germline CDR1 and CDR2 sequences are SEHNR and FQNEAQ (reference sequence). Assay version v3.0 of immunoSEQ was used, and it was run at survey level. The study targeted 40,000-50,000 T-cell genomes per sample in sequencing. Using immunoSEQ multiplex PCR, the repertoire was profiled, and TCRdb retains in-frame clones only, with some absent. The sample holds tens of thousands of clones, 86% seen once. Regarding this clone: Its antigen is unidentified.

This receptor was identified in a woman between 18 and 30 years old with HIV. The chain joins TRBV7-9 to TRBJ1-2, with D perhaps TRBD1 (6 bases). Sequenced here: unsorted PBMCs, sampled just before starting antiretroviral therapy. As DNA, the CDR3 is TGTGCCAGCAGCTTAGCGCTGGGGGGCCATGGCTACACCTTC. This gives the protein CASSLALGGHGYTF. Using reference TRBV7-9 and TRBJ1-2 for the parts outside the CDR3, the full variable domain is DTGVSQNPRHKITKRGQNVTFRCDPISEHNRLYWYRQTLGQGPEFLTYFQNEAQLEKSRLLSDRFSAERPKGSFSTLEIQRTEQGDSAMYLCASSLALGGHGYTFGSGTRLTVV.